Listed below are T cell receptor beta chains from one sample, sequenced in a study of T cells in Graves' hyperthyroidism and ophthalmopathy. MiXCR, run by TCRdb on the multiplex PCR reads, gives a single entry per CDR3 protein. The table shows fewer than 200,000 distinct CDR3 sequences, with around 8.9% occurring only once. Sequencing was done on a sample of blood. These receptors originate from a young woman with Graves' hyperthyroidism that later progressed to Graves' ophthalmopathy. Each CDR3 is given with its conserved first and last residue. A D gene is named only where the DNA matches it firmly. Not all rows give a size; the values are once, few, many and, for expanded clones, a class.

TRBJ1-5,TRBV6-1,many,TRBD1,TGTGCCAGCCGGACAGGGGGCGCCGGCAATCAGCCCCAGCATTTT,CASRTGGAGNQPQHF
TRBJ2-6,TRBV28,few,-,TGTGCCTCCAGGTCTGGGGCCAACGTCCTGACTTTC,CASRSGANVLTF
TRBJ2-7,TRBV20-1,many,TRBD2,TGCAGTGCCTGGGCAGCGGGAACCTACGAGCAGTACTTC,CSAWAAGTYEQYF
TRBJ2-5,TRBV27,many,-,TGTGCCAGCAGTTTAATGGGGGGTTGGGAGACCCAGTACTTC,CASSLMGGWETQYF
TRBJ1-4,TRBV6-1,many,TRBD1,TGTGCCAGCAGCGACAGGGCAACTAATGAAAAACTGTTTTTT,CASSDRATNEKLFF
TRBJ2-1,TRBV20-1,few,TRBD2,TGCAGTGCTTCGGGACTAGCGGGAGGTAACTTTAGATACAATGAGCAGTTCTTC,CSASGLAGGNFRYNEQFF
TRBJ1-5,TRBV9,many,-,TGTGCCAGCAGCACCGGGTTTAGCAATCAGCCCCAGCATTTT,CASSTGFSNQPQHF
TRBJ2-5,TRBV7-9,few,-,TGTGCCAGCAGCTTAGTAGATGGGCGGGAGACCCAGTACTTC,CASSLVDGRETQYF
TRBJ2-4,TRBV7-9,many,-,TGTGCCAGCAGTTCCGGGACAAACATTCAGTACTTC,CASSSGTNIQYF
TRBJ2-2,TRBV3-1,many,TRBD2,TGTGCCAGCAGCCGACTAGCGGGAGGAGGAGGGGAGCTGTTTTTT,CASSRLAGGGGELFF
TRBJ2-2,TRBV2,many,TRBD1,TGTGCCAGCAGTGGCATGGACAGGGAGAACACCGGGGAGCTGTTTTTT,CASSGMDRENTGELFF
TRBJ2-7,TRBV2,many,-,TGTGCCAGCAGGGCACTTAGTTCGTGGGGGGAGCAGTACTTC,CASRALSSWGEQYF
TRBJ1-2,TRBV29-1,-,TRBD1,TGCAGCGTTTGGGACAGGGGACGAGATGGCTACACCTTC,CSVWDRGRDGYTF
TRBJ1-5,TRBV20-1,many,-,TGCAGTGCTAGCCTCGGGGGGGGCGGGCAGCCCCAGCATTTT,CSASLGGGGQPQHF
TRBJ2-3,TRBV20-1,-,TRBD2,TGCGGGGGGGGGGGGAGCACAGATACGCAGTATTTT,CGGGGSTDTQYF
TRBJ1-1,TRBV4-1,-,-,TGCGCCAGCAGCCATGTCCGGGTCCAGACGCTAAACACTGAAGCTTTCTTT,CASSHVRVQTLNTEAFF
TRBJ2-5,TRBV6-2/TRBV6-3,-,-,TGTGCCAGCAGCTTAACAGGGCCCTACCTTCAAGAGACCCAGTACTTC,CASSLTGPYLQETQYF
TRBJ2-1,TRBV30,many,TRBD2,TGTGCCTGGAGTTTACGGCGGGAGGTGTCCTACAATGAGCAGTTCTTC,CAWSLRREVSYNEQFF
TRBJ1-1,TRBV12-3/TRBV12-4,many,-,TGTGCCAGCAGCCCCCGGAGCACTGAAGCTTTCTTT,CASSPRSTEAFF
TRBJ2-1,TRBV19,few,TRBD2,TGTGCCAGTAGTATAGGATATAGCGGGGTGTACAATGAGCAGTTCTTC,CASSIGYSGVYNEQFF
TRBJ2-7,TRBV11-2,many,-,TGTGCCAGCAGCTTCGGACTGAATCAGTACGAGCAGTACTTC,CASSFGLNQYEQYF
TRBJ1-5,TRBV29-1,many,-,TGCAGCGTTGATTACGGGAACAATCAGCCCCAGCATTTT,CSVDYGNNQPQHF